Listed below are T cell receptor beta chains from one sample, sequenced in a study of blood T cell repertoires in COVID-19. The repertoire was sequenced with immunoSEQ multiplex PCR; TCRdb's copy has only in-frame clones and lacks some. The data hold roughly 140,000 clones, with about 82% observed a single time. The sequenced sample was PBMCs or T cells enriched from blood (not recorded which). Source of these receptors: a woman in her thirties or forties who had recovered from COVID-19. CDR3s include the opening cysteine and the closing phenylalanine or tryptophan. A D gene is named only where the DNA matches it firmly. The listing skips clone size in some rows; elsewhere it reads once, few, many or a size class.

j_call clone_size d_call v_call cdr3_nt cdr3_aa
TRBJ1-2 NA TRBD1 TRBV6-5 TGTGCCAGCAAAGAACCTATGGACAGGGGATATGGCTACACCTTC CASKEPMDRGYGYTF
TRBJ2-3 NA TRBD2 TRBV3-1/TRBV3-2 TGTGCCAGCAGCGAAGGGACTAGCTCGTTTGATACGCAGTATTTT CASSEGTSSFDTQYF
TRBJ2-5 few NA TRBV12-3/TRBV12-4 TGTGCCAGCAGGGTCGACGGGGCGGGAACCCAGTACTTC CASRVDGAGTQYF
TRBJ1-1 NA NA TRBV6-5 TGTGCCAGCAGTTCGGGACACCTGAACACTGAAGCTTTCTTT CASSSGHLNTEAFF
TRBJ1-6 NA NA TRBV5-8 TGTGCCAGCAGCTTGGCACAGGGTAGGAATTCACCCCTCCACTTT CASSLAQGRNSPLHF
TRBJ2-1 NA TRBD2 TRBV11-2 TGTGCCAGCAGCTTAGAGTTCGGTTGGACTAGCGGAGTTTCCTACAATGAGCAGTTCTTC CASSLEFGWTSGVSYNEQFF
TRBJ2-3 NA NA TRBV5-1 TGCGCCAGCAGCCCCCAGCGAGATACGCAGTATTTT CASSPQRDTQYF
TRBJ1-2 NA NA TRBV27 TGTGCCAGCAGTACAGGAGCGAGTTATGGCTACACCTTC CASSTGASYGYTF
TRBJ1-2 NA TRBD1 TRBV30 TGTGCCTGGAGTGTAACAGGGGTAGCTAACTATGGCTACACCTTC CAWSVTGVANYGYTF
TRBJ2-7 NA NA TRBV6-6 TGTGCCAGCAGTCCTTCCCGATCCGGGACAACCTACGAGCAGTACTTC CASSPSRSGTTYEQYF
TRBJ1-1 NA NA TRBV10-1 TGCGCCAGCAGTGAGTCGGGCAGGGCTTGGTCTGAAGCTTTCTTT CASSESGRAWSEAFF
TRBJ1-2 NA NA TRBV5-6 TGTGCCAGCAGCAACCTAGGGAGCCACTATGGCTACACCTTC CASSNLGSHYGYTF
TRBJ1-1 NA NA TRBV6-5 TGTGCCAGCAGTCATAGCACGGCAACTGAAGCTTTCTTT CASSHSTATEAFF
TRBJ1-6 once NA TRBV2 TGTGCCAGCAGTGAATGGGCTAATTCACCCCTCCACTTT CASSEWANSPLHF
TRBJ1-1 NA NA TRBV30 TGTGCCGTATTAGTAGGGGGGAACACTGAAGCTTTCTTT CAVLVGGNTEAFF
TRBJ1-2 NA TRBD1 TRBV4-1 TGCGCCAGCAGCCTGGGACAGATAAACTATGGCTACACCTTC CASSLGQINYGYTF
TRBJ2-5 NA NA TRBV7-9 TGTGCCAGCAGCTTAAGTCTAGTGGAGACCCAGTACTTC CASSLSLVETQYF
TRBJ2-1 NA NA TRBV4-1 TGCGCCAGCAGCCAAGAGCAGCGAAGCTCCTACAATGAGCAGTTCTTC CASSQEQRSSYNEQFF
TRBJ1-1 once TRBD1 TRBV6-5 TGTGCCATCGACGACAGGGGGCGAACTGAAGCTTTCTTT CAIDDRGRTEAFF
TRBJ1-5 few NA TRBV19 TGTGCCACCAGCCCCGGGGGAGCTAGCAATCAGCCCCAGCATTTT CATSPGGASNQPQHF
TRBJ2-1 few NA TRBV5-5 TGTGCCAGCAGCTTTTTGTATGAGGAAAATGAGCAGTTCTTC CASSFLYEENEQFF
TRBJ1-4 NA TRBD1 TRBV3-1/TRBV3-2 TGTGCCAGCAGCCAGGAGGACAGGTCTAATGAAAAACTGTTTTTT CASSQEDRSNEKLFF
TRBJ2-5 NA TRBD2 TRBV19 TGTGCCAGTAGTCCGGGGGGGGGACAAGAGACCCAGTACTTC CASSPGGGQETQYF
TRBJ1-5 NA TRBD1 TRBV4-2 TGTGCCAGCAGCCAAGTAGGCAGGGGGCTGCATCAGCCCCAGCATTTT CASSQVGRGLHQPQHF
TRBJ2-3 NA TRBD2 TRBV7-8 TGTGCCAGCAGCTGGGGACTAGCGGGTAAGACGCAGTATTTT CASSWGLAGKTQYF
TRBJ1-2 NA TRBD1 TRBV15 TGTGCCACCAGCAGTCCTACCCCTACAGGGGAATATGGCTACACCTTC CATSSPTPTGEYGYTF
TRBJ2-2 NA TRBD1 TRBV5-1 TGCGCCAGCAGCACCTGGACAGGGAACACCGGGGAGCTGTTTTTT CASSTWTGNTGELFF
TRBJ1-1 NA NA TRBV30 TGTGCCTGGAGTGTAGGAAGAGGGAACACTGAAGCTTTCTTT CAWSVGRGNTEAFF
TRBJ1-6 few TRBD1 TRBV2 TGTGCCAGCCTGGACAGGGGGGTTAGGAATTCACCCCTCCACTTT CASLDRGVRNSPLHF
TRBJ1-2 NA TRBD1 TRBV12-3/TRBV12-4 TGTGCCAGCAGCCGGGACAGGGACTATGGCTACACCTTC CASSRDRDYGYTF
TRBJ2-5 NA NA TRBV3-1/TRBV3-2 TGTGCCAGCAGCCAAGGAAGACAGCTAGAGACCCAGTACTTC CASSQGRQLETQYF
TRBJ1-6 NA TRBD1 TRBV2 TGTGCCAGCAGTGAGGGGCCGGGACAGGGCCTTTCACCCCTCCACTTT CASSEGPGQGLSPLHF
TRBJ2-6 NA NA TRBV4-1 TGCGCCAGCAGCTCCCTGGGGGCAATTGGGGCCAACGTCCTGACTTTC CASSSLGAIGANVLTF
TRBJ2-1 NA TRBD2 TRBV3-1/TRBV3-2 TGTGCCAGCAGTAGGCTAGCGGGAGGTTGGGTCAATGAGCAGTTCTTC CASSRLAGGWVNEQFF
TRBJ2-7 NA NA TRBV30 TGTGCCTGGAGTGGCGTCCAACCGGGGGAGCAGTACTTC CAWSGVQPGEQYF
TRBJ1-3 NA NA TRBV4-1 TGCGCCAGCAGCCACCCACAGGGCACCATATATTTT CASSHPQGTIYF
TRBJ2-1 NA TRBD2 TRBV9 TGTGCCAGCAGCGTAGAGGGGGTAGCGGGGACCTCCTACAATGAGCAGTTCTTC CASSVEGVAGTSYNEQFF
TRBJ2-1 NA TRBD1 TRBV6-4 TGTGCCAGCAGGCCGGGACAGGGCGATATGAAGCAGTTCTTC CASRPGQGDMKQFF